Shown below are 28 T cell receptor beta chains from a single sample sequenced in a study of beta chain features in type 1 diabetes (dated by TCRdb to 2017 to 2018). Receptor libraries were prepared by the immunoSEQ multiplex PCR assay. All of the isolated RNA was reverse transcribed with the High Capacity cDNA Reverse Transcription Kit, so expressed TCRB transcripts were sequenced. Entries here come from immuneACCESS through TCRdb and include only in-frame sequences with V and J called. Some clones fail to appear in such tables; in the studies checked, an unresolved V gene covers under half of the shortfall, and the cause of the remainder is unknown. Here the sample has tens of thousands of clones; 64% occur a single time. Roughly 2% of the sample goes to the ten largest clones. The sample taken for sequencing was Tregs from blood. Read against the paper, the sample's cell subset or site label means: regulatory CD4+ T cells. These TCRs come from a woman aged 25 to 39 in good health.

V gene TRBV5-6 combines with J gene TRBJ2-2, with 8 bases identical to TRBD2. The germline V gene has CDR1 SGHDT and CDR2 YYEEEE. CDR3 length: 16 amino acids. The junction had 6 bases not matched to a gene; V was cut back by 1 base and J by 4 bases. This CDR3 is CASSLLGLVATGELFF. The DNA of the CDR3 is TGTGCCAGCAGCTTGCTGGGACTAGTTGCCACCGGGGAGCTGTTTTTT.

The chain has TRBV5-1 and TRBJ2-2; TRBD1 is a possible D gene (6 bases). The CDR3 runs to 17 residues. Trimming removed 4 bases from V and 1 base from J, with 17 bases in between. The V gene's germline CDR1 is SGHRS and CDR2 YFSETQ. CDR3: CASSKANRALNTGELFF. In DNA form, the CDR3 reads TGCGCCAGCAGCAAGGCGAACAGGGCCCTGAACACCGGGGAGCTGTTTTTT.

This clone was found once. The chain links TRBV6-6 to TRBJ2-7; 9 nucleotides line up with TRBD1. J lost 7 bases, V lost 4 bases, and 8 bases had no gene match. The CDR3 length is 14 residues. Germline V gene lookup returns CDR1 MNHNY and CDR2 SVGAGI (reference sequence). The CDR3 nucleotides read TGTGCCAGCAGTTCCAGAGGACAGGGGAAAGAGCAGTACTTC. Translation: CASSSRGQGKEQYF.

The chain recombines TRBV18 with TRBJ2-1; TRBD2 agrees at 8 bases. The CDR3 sequence is 16 residues long. The germline V gene has CDR1 KGHSH and CDR2 LQKENI. V was pared by 6 bases and J by 4 bases, with 11 bases of the junction left unmatched. The CDR3 DNA reads as TGTGCCAGCTCCCGATCGGCTAGCGGGCCTTACAATGAGCAGTTCTTC. This sequence encodes CASSRSASGPYNEQFF.

The chain links TRBV19 to TRBJ2-5; perhaps TRBD2 as D (6 bases). Germline CDR1 and CDR2: LNHDA and SQIVND (reference sequence). V lost 3 bases to trimming and J lost 3 bases, with 8 bases between them. There are 13 residues in the CDR3. The CDR3 loop reads CASSILAEETQYF. DNA of the CDR3: TGTGCCAGTAGTATCTTAGCGGAAGAGACCCAGTACTTC.

V and J are TRBV28 and TRBJ2-5; 10 nucleotides align to TRBD2. The J call could be wrong; TRBJ2-7 is a better fit for the DNA end. CDR1 is MDHEN, CDR2 SYDVKM, per germline. CDR3 length equals 15 residues. CDR3: CASKPPASGSYEQYF. In nucleotides, the CDR3 is TGTGCCAGCAAACCCCCGGCTAGCGGGAGCTACGAGCAGTACTTC.

The rearrangement uses TRBV29-1 and TRBJ2-1; perhaps TRBD2 as D (7 bases). Germline V gives CDR1 SQVTM, CDR2 ANQGSEA. Trimming cost V 5 bases and J 6 bases, with 20 bases left between them. The CDR3 totals 15 residues. This chain's CDR3 is CSVPGAGRGGNEQFF. The CDR3 DNA reads as TGCAGCGTTCCAGGGGCGGGAAGGGGGGGCAATGAGCAGTTCTTC.

The chain links TRBV28 to TRBJ1-2, with TRBD1 as a possible D gene (5 bases). This CDR3 is 12 amino acids long. Germline assignment: CDR1 MDHEN and CDR2 SYDVKM. V gave up 8 bases and J gave up 3 bases, with 10 bases separating them. CDR3: CASAGGDYGYTF. CDR3 coding DNA: TGTGCCAGCGCCGGGGGGGACTATGGCTACACCTTC.

The chain couples TRBV28 to TRBJ2-3; 13 bases map to TRBD2. Germline V gives CDR1 MDHEN, CDR2 SYDVKM. The CDR3 totals 17 residues. V dropped 3 bases and J dropped 4; count of bases not matched to a gene: 7. The CDR3 bases are TGTGCCAGCAGTTTGTCACAACTAGCGGGAGGGGCAGATACGCAGTATTTT. Translated, it gives CASSLSQLAGGADTQYF.

The gene calls are TRBV5-6 and TRBJ2-1; 14 nucleotides align to TRBD2. J was trimmed by 1 base and V by 5 bases; bases with no gene match: 5. CDR1 is SGHDT and CDR2 is YYEEEE in the germline V gene. This CDR3 contains 17 residues. DNA of the CDR3: TGTGCCAGCAGACTGGGGACTAGCGGGAGTTCCTACAATGAGCAGTTCTTC. This sequence encodes CASRLGTSGSSYNEQFF. Full variable domain (remainder filled in from reference TRBV5-6 and TRBJ2-1): DAGVTQSPTHLIKTRGQQVTLRCSPKSGHDTVSWYQQALGQGPQFIFQYYEEEERQRGNFPDRFSGHQFPNYSSELNVNALLLGDSALYLCASRLGTSGSSYNEQFFGPGTRLTVL.

There are a few counts of this clone. The chain joins TRBV7-2 to TRBJ2-5, with 11 bases matching TRBD1. The CDR3 totals 15 residues. Germline V gene data show CDR1 as SGHTA and CDR2 as FQGNSA. V dropped 2 bases and J dropped 9; count of bases not matched to a gene: 8. CDR3 region: CASSLTRDRGYAQYF. The CDR3 DNA sequence: TGTGCCAGCAGCTTAACCCGGGACAGGGGGTACGCCCAGTACTTC.

The chain combines TRBV7-2 with TRBJ2-5; D is ambiguous. The germline V and J ends were trimmed by 1 base and 2 bases, with 11 bases remaining between them. Germline V gene lookup returns CDR1 SGHTA and CDR2 FQGNSA. The CDR3 length is 15 residues. The CDR3 coding sequence is TGTGCCAGCAGCTTAGGTCCTAGTCGACAAGAGACCCAGTACTTC. Residues: CASSLGPSRQETQYF.

This clone showed up just a few times. The J gene is TRBJ2-7, the V gene TRBV19, with 8 bases that match TRBD1. Per the germline V gene, CDR1 is LNHDA and CDR2 is SQIVND (reference sequence). With 3 bases clipped from V and 9 bases from J, the junction kept 13 bases outside the gene matches. This CDR3 contains 15 residues. CDR3 in DNA: TGTGCCAGTAGTATGCTGGGACAGGCCTACGAGTGGCAGTACTTC. This gives the protein CASSMLGQAYEWQYF.

There are a few counts of this clone. This chain joins TRBV27 and TRBJ2-7; 10 bases align to TRBD1. The junction had 4 bases not matched to a gene; V was cut back by 1 base and J by 4 bases. The germline V gene encodes CDR1 MNHEY and CDR2 SMNVEV (reference sequence). This CDR3 comprises 15 residues. The CDR3 here is CASSLYRDRGYEQYF. For the CDR3, the DNA is TGTGCCAGCAGTTTATATCGGGACAGGGGTTACGAGCAGTACTTC.

The rearrangement links TRBV6-1 to TRBJ2-7; D perhaps matches TRBD1 (6 bases). V lost 5 bases, J lost 6 bases, and 17 bases lay in between. CDR1 and CDR2 from the germline V gene are MNHNS and SASEGT. The CDR3 consists of 14 residues. The CDR3 spells CASSTLSQGSEQYF. The CDR3 DNA follows: TGTGCCAGCAGTACTCTTTCACAGGGTTCCGAGCAGTACTTC.

This chain joins TRBV18 and TRBJ1-1; D is ambiguous. Per germline, CDR1 KGHSH and CDR2 LQKENI. V lost 2 bases to trimming and J lost 4 bases, with 8 bases between them. The CDR3 runs to 13 residues. The CDR3 coding sequence is TGTGCCAGCTCACCAGGGGAGGGCACTGAAGCTTTCTTT. It translates to CASSPGEGTEAFF.

The rearrangement links TRBV5-8 to TRBJ2-7; D might be TRBD1 (6 bases). Germline CDR1 SGHTS, CDR2 YDEGEE. Trimming left V 4 bases short and J 5 bases short, with 13 bases between. The CDR3 is 13 amino acids. The CDR3 nucleotides are TGTGCCAGCAGCCACCAGGGGTTCAACGAGCAGTACTTC. Translation gives CASSHQGFNEQYF.

The V call is TRBV5-6, the J call TRBJ2-7, with D perhaps TRBD1 (6 bases). Germline CDR1 is SGHDT and CDR2 is YYEEEE. Trimming shortened V by 4 bases and J by 3 bases, and 17 bases separated the two germline ends. The CDR3 has 15 residues. The CDR3 protein is CASSRTGQPLYEQYF. CDR3 DNA: TGTGCCAGCAGCAGGACCGGACAGCCTCTCTACGAGCAGTACTTC. Supplemented by reference TRBV5-6 and TRBJ2-7, the full variable domain reads DAGVTQSPTHLIKTRGQQVTLRCSPKSGHDTVSWYQQALGQGPQFIFQYYEEEERQRGNFPDRFSGHQFPNYSSELNVNALLLGDSALYLCASSRTGQPLYEQYFGPGTRLTVT.

This clone was detected only a few times. This chain uses TRBV5-1 with TRBJ1-1; no clear D. Trimming cost V 0 bases and J 1 base, with 7 bases left between them. The germline gives CDR1 SGHRS, CDR2 YFSETQ. The CDR3 has 14 residues. CDR3 DNA: TGCGCCAGCAGCTTGGCCGCCGGGAACACTGAAGCTTTCTTT. Amino acid sequence: CASSLAAGNTEAFF.

The chain combines TRBV7-2 with TRBJ2-1, with 12 positions matching TRBD2. Trimming cost V 5 bases and J 8 bases; bases outside gene matches: 7. The CDR3 totals 15 residues. Germline loops: CDR1 SGHTA, CDR2 FQGNSA. In DNA, the CDR3 is TGTGCCAGCAGCCAGAGACTAGCGGGAGCACATGAGCAGTTCTTC. This sequence encodes CASSQRLAGAHEQFF.

The chain uses TRBV28 and TRBJ1-5, with a weak D call TRBD1 (5 bases). The length of the CDR3 is 14 residues. V lost 2 bases, J lost 7 bases, and 12 bases lay in between. Germline CDR1 reads MDHEN; CDR2 reads SYDVKM. The CDR3 DNA follows: TGTGCCAGCAGTTTAGGAAGGGGAGGACAGCCCCAGCATTTT. It specifies CASSLGRGGQPQHF.

The chain carries TRBV7-2 and TRBJ2-7; D is perhaps TRBD2 (5 bases). The CDR3 sequence is 15 residues long. From germline, CDR1 is SGHTA and CDR2 FQGNSA. Trimming removed 5 bases from V and 5 bases from J, with 19 bases in between. CDR3 loop: CASSLQGTRFHEQYF. CDR3 coding DNA: TGTGCCAGCAGCCTCCAAGGCACTAGATTCCACGAGCAGTACTTC.

V and J are TRBV5-1 and TRBJ2-5; D is unresolved. The last part of the DNA fits TRBJ2-7 better; the J call may be wrong. The CDR3 loop spans 14 amino acids. Germline lookup yields CDR1 SGHRS and CDR2 YFSETQ. CDR3 DNA sequence: TGCGCCAGCAGCCGTGCCGGTTCTCTCTACGAGCAGTACTTC. This encodes CASSRAGSLYEQYF.

The J gene is TRBJ1-4, the V gene TRBV2; D is uncertain. The CDR3 is 16 amino acids. The V gene lost 3 bases and the J gene lost 0 bases, with 11 bases spanning the gap. Per germline, CDR1 SNHLY and CDR2 FYNNEI. This chain's CDR3 is CASSDSSFATNEKLFF. The CDR3 DNA follows: TGTGCCAGCAGTGACTCCAGTTTTGCAACTAATGAAAAACTGTTTTTT.

The chain couples TRBV9 to TRBJ2-3, with 13 bases lining up with TRBD2. V dropped 4 bases and J dropped 1; count of bases not matched to a gene: 3. The V gene's germline CDR1 is SGDLS and CDR2 YYNGEE. The CDR3 covers 16 residues. CDR3 nucleotides: TGTGCCAGCAGCACTAGCGGGAGGGCCCGCACAGATACGCAGTATTTT. Translated, it gives CASSTSGRARTDTQYF.

The V and J genes are TRBV18 and TRBJ2-3; possibly TRBD2 for D (6 bases). The V and J ends lost 5 bases and 3 bases respectively, with 12 bases between them. The CDR3 consists of 14 residues. Germline CDR1 is KGHSH and CDR2 is LQKENI. In DNA form, the CDR3 reads TGTGCCAGCTCATCAGGTAGCGGTACAGATACGCAGTATTTT. It specifies CASSSGSGTDTQYF.

This sequence joins TRBV18 and TRBJ2-5, with 7 bases fitting TRBD1. The J call may not be correct, given that the DNA end is closer to TRBJ2-7. Germline CDR1 reads KGHSH; CDR2 reads LQKENI. The CDR3 runs 13 residues. In nucleotides, the CDR3 is TGTGCCAGCCAAAGACAGGGCGCCTACGAGCAGTACTTC. It codes for CASQRQGAYEQYF.

The CDR3 coding sequence is TGTGCCAGCACAATAGGGACAGGGAATACCTACGAGCAGTACTTC. Encoded protein: CASTIGTGNTYEQYF. This chain connects TRBV18 to TRBJ2-7; the match to TRBD1 covers 9 bases. This CDR3 spans 15 amino acids. The V gene end was trimmed by 8 bases and the J gene end by 2 bases; junction bases not matched to a gene: 10. Germline loops: CDR1 KGHSH, CDR2 LQKENI.